The source of this TCR beta chain is a study of blood T cell repertoires in COVID-19. The wider study: Spain, Italy and the United States supplied samples that represented acute and convalescent COVID-19. T cells, B-cell-depleted T cells, or PBMCs supplied cDNA or gDNA.

In the authors' methods: Amplifying reference gene primers gave estimates of nucleated cell counts. The method was immunoSEQ multiplex PCR; TCRdb's version includes in-frame clones alone and lacks a portion of them. V and J calls and clone size are as listed in that table; D and trimming were resolved from the DNA. The sample consists of a few hundred thousand clones, approximately 91% of them appearing once. The sequenced sample consisted of peripheral blood. The source is a woman aged 55-75 years with acute or convalescent COVID-19.

The CDR3 is CASSLRGSNEQYF. The DNA of the CDR3 is TGTGCCAGCAGTTTGCGCGGGAGTAACGAGCAGTACTTC. V usage is TRBV6-5 and J usage is TRBJ2-7; 7 bases map to TRBD2. V dropped 4 bases and J dropped 5; count of bases not matched to a gene: 5. Germline assignment: CDR1 MNHEY and CDR2 SVGAGI. The CDR3 spans 13 residues.